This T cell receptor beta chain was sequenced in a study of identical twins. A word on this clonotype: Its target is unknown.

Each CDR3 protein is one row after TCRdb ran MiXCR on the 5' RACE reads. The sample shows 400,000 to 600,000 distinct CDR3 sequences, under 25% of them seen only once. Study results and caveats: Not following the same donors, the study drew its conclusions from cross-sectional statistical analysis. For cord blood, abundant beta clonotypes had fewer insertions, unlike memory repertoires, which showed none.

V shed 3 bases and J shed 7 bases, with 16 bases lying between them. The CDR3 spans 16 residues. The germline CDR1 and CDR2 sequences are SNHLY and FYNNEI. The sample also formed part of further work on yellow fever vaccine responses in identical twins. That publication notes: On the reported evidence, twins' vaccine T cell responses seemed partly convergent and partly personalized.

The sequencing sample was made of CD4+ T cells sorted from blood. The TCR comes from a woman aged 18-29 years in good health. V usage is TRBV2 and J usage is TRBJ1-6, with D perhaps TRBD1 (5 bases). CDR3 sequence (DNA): TGTGCCAGCAGTGACGGCGGGGGAGGCTTAAATTCACCCCTCCACTTT. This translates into CASSDGGGGLNSPLHF.